Each of the 23 T cell receptor beta chains below was sequenced from the same sample in a study of T cell repertoires in cytomegalovirus infection. Using its own MiXCR run on the reads, TCRdb lists one record per CDR3 protein. The sample lists roughly 600,000 distinct CDR3 sequences, approximately 25% occurring once. The specimen sequenced was CD8+ T cells from PBMCs. The origin of the receptors is a human donor in good health (CMV status not recorded). Some clones in this sample may be carry-over from other donors' samples.

This clonotype has only a few counts. CDR3: CASSQGSGLTDTQYF. CDR3 nucleotide sequence: TGTGCCAGCAGCCAAGGGTCGGGGTTGACAGATACGCAGTATTTT. The V gene is TRBV14, the J gene TRBJ2-3; weak D call: TRBD2 (5 bases). Deletions cut 1 base from V and 3 bases from J, with 11 bases between. CDR1 and CDR2 from the germline V gene are SGHDN and FVKESK. The CDR3 contains 15 residues. Complete variable domain (other parts from reference TRBV14 and TRBJ2-3): EAGVTQFPSHSVIEKGQTVTLRCDPISGHDNLYWYRRVMGKEIKFLLHFVKESKQDESGMPNNRFLAERTGGTYSTLKVQPAELEDSGVYFCASSQGSGLTDTQYFGPGTRLTVL.

This clonotype was seen repeatedly, ten times or more. The CDR3 is CASSPWVQNTGELFF. For the CDR3, the DNA is TGTGCCAGCAGCCCATGGGTCCAAAACACCGGGGAGCTGTTTTTT. The chain carries TRBV7-8 and TRBJ2-2; D gene ambiguous. The germline V gene has CDR1 SGHVS and CDR2 FQNEAQ. The CDR3 covers 15 residues. Trimming took off 5 bases at V and 2 bases at J, with 12 bases between the two ends.

The gene calls are TRBV29-1 and TRBJ1-2; 8 positions match TRBD1. Germline lookup yields CDR1 SQVTM and CDR2 ANQGSEA. The CDR3 runs to 13 residues. The V gene end was trimmed by 7 bases and the J gene end by 4 bases; junction bases not matched to a gene: 8. DNA of the CDR3: TGCAGCGCCACGACAGGGGACCTCTATGGCTACACCTTC. Translating gives CSATTGDLYGYTF.

As concerns this clonotype: One base away lies a much larger clone, so this may be a sequencing read error. This chain links TRBV7-8 with TRBJ1-5; 8 nucleotides align to TRBD1. The CDR3 loop spans 17 amino acids. V lost 4 bases to trimming and J lost 4 bases; unmatched junction nucleotides: 12. Germline lookup yields CDR1 SGHVS and CDR2 FQNEAQ. Here the CDR3 reads CASSSDREIAWNQPQHF. In DNA, the CDR3 is TGTGCCAGCAGCTCGGACAGGGAAATTGCCTGGAATCAGCCCCAGCATTTT.

The rearrangement uses TRBV29-1 and TRBJ1-3; D is perhaps TRBD1 (5 bases). Germline assignment: CDR1 SQVTM and CDR2 ANQGSEA. V was pared by 7 bases and J by 0 bases, with 13 bases between. This CDR3 region has 14 residues. CDR3 nucleotide sequence: TGCAGCGCCGAAACAGGATACTCTGGAAACACCATATATTTT. Its translation is CSAETGYSGNTIYF.

The sample holds a few counts of this clonotype. V is TRBV7-9 and J is TRBJ2-1; no reliable D call. This CDR3 comprises 15 residues. In germline, CDR1 is SEHNR, CDR2 FQNEAQ (reference sequence). Trimming pared 4 bases from V and 4 bases from J, leaving 14 bases between. The DNA for the CDR3 is TGTGCCAGCAGCTATGGGTCAGGTCCGTACAATGAGCAGTTCTTC. This translates into CASSYGSGPYNEQFF.

V and J are TRBV9 and TRBJ2-7; unclear D gene. This CDR3 is 14 amino acids long. CDR1 and CDR2 (germline): SGDLS, YYNGEE. Deletions cut 4 bases from V and 3 bases from J, with 14 bases between. CDR3 in amino acids: CASSLIATHYEQYF. The CDR3 region has the DNA TGTGCCAGCAGCCTCATCGCCACCCACTACGAGCAGTACTTC.

This clonotype was seen only a few times. This rearrangement joins TRBV12-5 to TRBJ1-1, with D hard to call. CDR3 length equals 12 residues. Germline-derived CDR1 and CDR2 are LGHNT and FRNRAP. With 0 bases removed from V and 7 bases from J, the gap between germline ends came to 6 bases. The CDR3 bases are TGTGCTAGTGGTTTGGTAGTGGGTGAAGCTTTCTTT. Its translation: CASGLVVGEAFF. The full variable domain, in which reference TRBV12-5 and TRBJ1-1 provide the parts outside the CDR3, is DARVTQTPRHKVTEMGQEVTMRCQPILGHNTVFWYRQTMMQGLELLAYFRNRAPLDDSGMPKDRFSAEMPDATLATLKIQPSEPRDSAVYFCASGLVVGEAFFGQGTRLTVV.

The V call is TRBV29-1, the J call TRBJ2-7; D gene unclear. Trimming cost V 3 bases and J 3 bases, with 9 bases left between them. This CDR3 contains 12 residues. The germline V gene encodes CDR1 SQVTM and CDR2 ANQGSEA. CDR3 sequence reads: CSVDSPGYEQYF. The CDR3 region has the DNA TGCAGCGTTGATTCCCCTGGCTACGAGCAGTACTTC.

This clonotype appeared a few times. The rearrangement links TRBV11-3 to TRBJ2-1; D is undetermined. The CDR3 runs 14 residues. The germline V gene encodes CDR1 SGHNT and CDR2 YENEEA. Deletions cut 4 bases from V and 7 bases from J, with 14 bases between. The CDR3 sequence: CASSSPNKGNEQFF. The CDR3 DNA follows: TGTGCCAGCAGCTCACCCAACAAAGGTAATGAGCAGTTCTTC.

Regarding this clonotype: This may stem from a read error, because a much larger clone lies one nucleotide away. The chain combines TRBV6-5 with TRBJ2-1; D not resolved. Germline V gene data show CDR1 as MNHEY and CDR2 as SVGAGI. V shed 5 bases and J shed 7 bases, with 12 bases lying between them. The CDR3 totals 13 residues. Here the CDR3 DNA reads TGTGCCAGCAGTCACGACATACGGAATGAGCAGTTCTTC. This codes for CASSHDIRNEQFF.

This clonotype appeared a few times. This chain uses TRBV6-2 or TRBV6-3 with TRBJ2-7, with D tentatively TRBD1 or TRBD2 (6 bases each). Deletions cut 9 bases from V and 4 bases from J, with 19 bases between. The CDR3 is 14 amino acids. The germline gives CDR1 MNHEY, CDR2 SVGEGT. DNA of the CDR3: TGTGCCAGTGACGATGAGACGGGGGCATACGAGCAGTACTTC. This codes for CASDDETGAYEQYF.

This clonotype was found many times. This chain links TRBV19 with TRBJ1-2; maybe TRBD1 (6 bases). Germline V gene lookup returns CDR1 LNHDA and CDR2 SQIVND (reference sequence). This CDR3 is built from 16 residues. V was clipped by 4 bases and J by 3 bases, with 18 bases between them. CDR3 loop: CASSTILQGWDYGYTF. The CDR3 region has the DNA TGTGCCAGTAGTACGATACTACAGGGCTGGGACTATGGCTACACCTTC.

Only a few counts were recorded for this clonotype. This rearrangement joins TRBV7-6 to TRBJ2-3; 11 nucleotides line up with TRBD2. V gave up 1 base and J gave up 3 bases; unmatched junction bases: 3. The CDR3 is 16 residues long. CDR1 SGHVS and CDR2 FNYEAQ come from the germline V gene. The CDR3 sequence is CASSLEASGGTDTQYF. DNA for the CDR3: TGTGCCAGCAGCTTAGAGGCTAGCGGGGGGACAGATACGCAGTATTTT.

This clonotype was observed a few times. The chain combines TRBV29-1 with TRBJ2-7; 10 bases are shared with TRBD2. The V segment lost 3 bases and the J segment 2 bases; nucleotides outside the gene matches: 10. CDR1 is SQVTM and CDR2 is ANQGSEA in the germline V gene. The length of the CDR3 is 16 residues. CDR3 nucleotide sequence: TGCAGCGTTGAGACCTTAGCGGGGGGCGACACCTACGAGCAGTACTTC. As protein: CSVETLAGGDTYEQYF.

The V gene is TRBV12-3 or TRBV12-4, the J gene TRBJ2-3; 10 bases map to TRBD2. The length of the CDR3 is 17 residues. V gave up 4 bases and J gave up 4 bases; unmatched junction bases: 11. The CDR3 DNA reads as TGTGCCAGCAGTTCCCCTCGGGGTAGCGGGGGGCCAGATACGCAGTATTTT. Its protein product is CASSSPRGSGGPDTQYF.

A few counts support this clonotype. J is TRBJ2-6 and V is TRBV7-9, with 8 positions matching TRBD1. This CDR3 is 18 amino acids long. J lost 0 bases, V lost 5 bases, and 9 bases had no gene match. Per germline, CDR1 SEHNR and CDR2 FQNEAQ (reference sequence). The CDR3 loop reads CASSPRQGTRSGANVLTF. The CDR3 DNA reads as TGTGCCAGCAGCCCGCGACAGGGGACTCGCTCTGGGGCCAACGTCCTGACTTTC.

The chain combines TRBV2 with TRBJ1-1; tentatively, D is TRBD1 (5 bases). The CDR3 runs to 11 residues. V gave up 7 bases and J gave up 6 bases, with 9 bases separating them. CDR1 and CDR2 (germline): SNHLY, FYNNEI. The CDR3 loop reads CASIGRAEAFF. The CDR3 DNA reads as TGTGCCAGCATAGGCAGGGCTGAAGCTTTCTTT.

The gene calls are TRBV10-3 and TRBJ2-3, with 9 bases aligning to TRBD1. The J segment lost 6 bases and the V segment lost 7 bases, leaving 14 bases of the junction unmatched. This CDR3 has 16 residues. Germline-derived CDR1 and CDR2 are ENHRY and SYGVKD. The CDR3 region is CAITTPGQGPPDTQYF. The CDR3 DNA is TGTGCCATCACTACGCCGGGACAGGGCCCGCCCGATACGCAGTATTTT.

This chain connects TRBV14 to TRBJ1-2; unclear D gene. This CDR3 has 16 residues. With 3 bases removed from V and 0 bases from J, the gap between germline ends came to 14 bases. Per the germline V gene, CDR1 is SGHDN and CDR2 is FVKESK. CDR3 region: CASSHVSEASNYGYTF. DNA for the CDR3: TGTGCCAGCAGCCATGTTAGCGAGGCCTCTAACTATGGCTACACCTTC.

Note on this clonotype: At one boundary the junction diverges from the germline segment, which might be a read error. This chain uses TRBV12-3 or TRBV12-4 with TRBJ2-7; D gene unclear. The CDR3 totals 12 residues. The CDR3 DNA follows: TGTGCCAACAGTTTCCACCCGTACGAGCAGTACTTC. Its protein is CANSFHPYEQYF.

The genes are TRBV24-1 and TRBJ2-1, with 11 bases aligning to TRBD1. Per the germline V gene, CDR1 is KGHDR and CDR2 is SFDVKD. Unmatched junction bases numbered 5, after V lost 9 bases and J lost 8 bases. This CDR3 is built from 13 residues. The CDR3: CATGGQGGDEQFF. The CDR3 region has the DNA TGTGCCACCGGGGGACAGGGGGGTGATGAGCAGTTCTTC.

This clonotype has a handful of counts. The chain is built from TRBV20-1 and TRBJ2-5; unclear D gene. Germline CDR1 DFQATT, CDR2 SNEGSKA (reference sequence). This CDR3 is 12 amino acids long. Trimming cost V 1 base and J 7 bases, with 10 bases left between them. CDR3 nucleotide sequence: TGCAGTGCTAGAGCCTTGGAGAGGACCCAGTACTTC. Protein sequence: CSARALERTQYF.